This entry features one TCR beta chain sequence. The sample comes from a study of T cells in women clearing cervical HPV infection. Method: immunoSEQ multiplex PCR; TCRdb's copy keeps in-frame clones and lacks some. The sample holds 20,000 to 30,000 clones. The sample consisted of blood buffy coat. The origin of this receptor is a woman between 18 and 75 years old with a cervical HPV16 infection that either progressed to CIN3+ or cleared (not recorded which).

CDR3: CASSSGVGYGYTF. Partial CDR3 DNA: TGTGCCAGCAGTTCGGGGGTGGGCTATGGC. This chain joins TRBV12-3 or TRBV12-4 and TRBJ1-2, with D perhaps matching TRBD1 (5 bases). The read ends 3 residues early relative to the CDR3; the germline J gene fills the gap. This CDR3 has 13 residues. Trimming left V 4 bases short and J 4 bases short, with 10 bases between.